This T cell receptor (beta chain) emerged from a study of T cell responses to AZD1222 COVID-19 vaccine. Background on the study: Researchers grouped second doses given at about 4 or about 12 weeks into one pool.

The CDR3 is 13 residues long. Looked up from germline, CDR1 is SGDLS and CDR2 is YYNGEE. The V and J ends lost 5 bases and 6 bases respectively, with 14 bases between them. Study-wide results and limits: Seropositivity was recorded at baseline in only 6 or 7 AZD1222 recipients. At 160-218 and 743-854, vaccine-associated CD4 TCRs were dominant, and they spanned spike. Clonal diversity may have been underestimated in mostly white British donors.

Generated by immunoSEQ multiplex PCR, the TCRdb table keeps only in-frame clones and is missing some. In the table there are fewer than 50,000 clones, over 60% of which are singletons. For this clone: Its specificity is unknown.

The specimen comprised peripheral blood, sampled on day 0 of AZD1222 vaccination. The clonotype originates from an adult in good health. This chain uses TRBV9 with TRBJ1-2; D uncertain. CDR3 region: CASSEGPGDGYTF. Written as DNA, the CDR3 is TGTGCCAGCAGTGAGGGCCCGGGCGATGGCTACACCTTC.